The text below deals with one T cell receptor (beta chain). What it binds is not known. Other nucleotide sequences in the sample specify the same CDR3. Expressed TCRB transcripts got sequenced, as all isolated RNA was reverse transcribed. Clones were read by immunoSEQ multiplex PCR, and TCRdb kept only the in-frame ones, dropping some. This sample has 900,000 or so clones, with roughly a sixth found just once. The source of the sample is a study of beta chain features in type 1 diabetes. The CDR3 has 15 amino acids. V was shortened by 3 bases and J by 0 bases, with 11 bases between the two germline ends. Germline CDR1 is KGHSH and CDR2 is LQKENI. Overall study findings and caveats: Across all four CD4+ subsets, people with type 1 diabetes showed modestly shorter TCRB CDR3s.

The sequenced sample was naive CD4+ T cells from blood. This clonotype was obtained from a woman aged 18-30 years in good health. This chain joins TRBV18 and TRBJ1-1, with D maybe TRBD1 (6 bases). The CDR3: CASSPRQDMNTEAFF. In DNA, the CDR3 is TGTGCCAGCTCACCCCGACAGGACATGAACACTGAAGCTTTCTTT.